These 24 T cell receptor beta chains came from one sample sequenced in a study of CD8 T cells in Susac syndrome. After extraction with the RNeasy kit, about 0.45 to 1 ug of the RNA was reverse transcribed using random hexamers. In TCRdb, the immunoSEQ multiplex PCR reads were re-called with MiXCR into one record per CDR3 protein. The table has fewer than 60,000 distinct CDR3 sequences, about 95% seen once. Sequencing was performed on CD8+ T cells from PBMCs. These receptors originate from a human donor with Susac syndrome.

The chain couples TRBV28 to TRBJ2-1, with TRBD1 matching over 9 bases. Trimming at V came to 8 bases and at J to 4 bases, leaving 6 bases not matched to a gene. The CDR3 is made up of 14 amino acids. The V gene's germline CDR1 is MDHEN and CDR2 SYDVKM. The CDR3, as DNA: TGTGCCAGCCGCATCGGGACAGGGTACAATGAGCAGTTCTTC. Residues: CASRIGTGYNEQFF.

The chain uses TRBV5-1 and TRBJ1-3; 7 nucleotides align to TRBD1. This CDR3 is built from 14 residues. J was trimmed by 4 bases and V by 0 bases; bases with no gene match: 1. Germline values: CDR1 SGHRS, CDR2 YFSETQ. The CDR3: CASSLDRGGNTIYF. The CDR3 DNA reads TGCGCCAGCAGCTTGGACAGGGGAGGAAACACCATATATTTT.

CDR3 sequence: CASSLAPGGEQYF. The CDR3 nucleotides are TGTGCCAGCAGCCTCGCCCCGGGGGGCGAGCAGTACTTC. The chain joins TRBV5-4 to TRBJ2-7; 7 nucleotides align to TRBD2. J gave up 6 bases and V 4 bases, and 7 bases lay outside the gene matches. The V gene's germline CDR1 is SGHNT and CDR2 YYREEE (reference sequence). The CDR3 loop spans 13 amino acids.

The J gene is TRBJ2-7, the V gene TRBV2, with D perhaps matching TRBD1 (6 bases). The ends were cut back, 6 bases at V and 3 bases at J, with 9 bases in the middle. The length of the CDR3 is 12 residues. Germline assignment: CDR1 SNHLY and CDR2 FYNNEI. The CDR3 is CASRGQNYEQYF. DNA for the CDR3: TGTGCCAGCAGGGGACAAAACTACGAGCAGTACTTC. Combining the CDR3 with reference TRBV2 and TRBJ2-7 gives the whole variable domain EPEVTQTPSHQVTQMGQEVILRCVPISNHLYFYWYRQILGQKVEFLVSFYNNEISEKSEIFDDQFSVERPDGSNFTLKIRSTKLEDSAMYFCASRGQNYEQYFGPGTRLTVT.

CDR3 residues: CASTPGVAKNIQYF. Here the CDR3 DNA reads TGTGCCAGCACCCCAGGGGTAGCCAAAAACATTCAGTACTTC. The genes are TRBV11-2 and TRBJ2-4, with a weak D call TRBD1 (6 bases). The V gene's germline CDR1 is SGHAT and CDR2 FQNNGV. V was pared by 7 bases and J by 0 bases, with 10 bases between. This CDR3 has 14 residues.

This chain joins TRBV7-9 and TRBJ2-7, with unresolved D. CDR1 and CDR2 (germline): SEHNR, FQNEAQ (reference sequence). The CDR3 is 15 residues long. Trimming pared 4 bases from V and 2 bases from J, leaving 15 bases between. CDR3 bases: TGTGCCAGCAGCTCTCCACGGGCGGTTCCCTACGAGCAGTACTTC. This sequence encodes CASSSPRAVPYEQYF.

The CDR3 DNA sequence: TGTGCCAGCAGCCAGGGGACAGATACGCAGTATTTT. It translates to CASSQGTDTQYF. The V call is TRBV11-2, the J call TRBJ2-3; TRBD1 might be the D (6 bases). CDR1 and CDR2 (germline): SGHAT, FQNNGV. The V gene lost 5 bases and the J gene lost 3 bases, with 6 bases spanning the gap. The CDR3 is 12 residues long.

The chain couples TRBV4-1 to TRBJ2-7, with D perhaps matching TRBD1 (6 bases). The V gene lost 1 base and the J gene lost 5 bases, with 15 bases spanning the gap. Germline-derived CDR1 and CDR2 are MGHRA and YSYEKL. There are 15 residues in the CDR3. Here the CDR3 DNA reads TGCGCCAGCAGCCAAGTTCAGGGGATGCATGACGAGCAGTACTTC. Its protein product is CASSQVQGMHDEQYF.

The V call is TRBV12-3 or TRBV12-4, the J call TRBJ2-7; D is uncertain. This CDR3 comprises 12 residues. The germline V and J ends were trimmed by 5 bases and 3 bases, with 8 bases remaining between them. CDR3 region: CASSLYFYEQYF. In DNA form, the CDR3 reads TGTGCCAGCAGTCTTTACTTCTACGAGCAGTACTTC.

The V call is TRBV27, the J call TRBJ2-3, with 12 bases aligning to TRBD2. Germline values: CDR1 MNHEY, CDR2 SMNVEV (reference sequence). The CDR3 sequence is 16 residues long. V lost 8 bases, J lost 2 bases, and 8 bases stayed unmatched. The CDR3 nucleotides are TGTGCCAGCGTTGGGCGGACTAGCGGGGACACAGATACGCAGTATTTT. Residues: CASVGRTSGDTDTQYF.

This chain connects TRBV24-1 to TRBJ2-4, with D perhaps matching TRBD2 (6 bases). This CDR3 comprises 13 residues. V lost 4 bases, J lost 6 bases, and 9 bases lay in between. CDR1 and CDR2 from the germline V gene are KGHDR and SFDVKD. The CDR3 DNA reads TGTGCCACCAGTGAGGCGGGGTCAAACATTCAGTACTTC. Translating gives CATSEAGSNIQYF.

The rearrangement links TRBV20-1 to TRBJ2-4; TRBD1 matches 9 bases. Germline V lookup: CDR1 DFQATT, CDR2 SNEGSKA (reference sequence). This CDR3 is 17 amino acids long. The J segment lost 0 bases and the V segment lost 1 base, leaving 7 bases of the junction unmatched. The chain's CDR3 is CSARVQGAFLAKNIQYF. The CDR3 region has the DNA TGCAGTGCTAGAGTACAGGGGGCTTTTCTAGCCAAAAACATTCAGTACTTC.

The CDR3, as DNA: TGTGCCAGCATCGAGTCTCGGGCCTACGAGCAGTACTTC. It yields the protein CASIESRAYEQYF. V is TRBV12-3 or TRBV12-4 and J is TRBJ2-7; D unresolved. Trimming pared 7 bases from V and 2 bases from J, leaving 12 bases between. The CDR3 length is 13 residues.

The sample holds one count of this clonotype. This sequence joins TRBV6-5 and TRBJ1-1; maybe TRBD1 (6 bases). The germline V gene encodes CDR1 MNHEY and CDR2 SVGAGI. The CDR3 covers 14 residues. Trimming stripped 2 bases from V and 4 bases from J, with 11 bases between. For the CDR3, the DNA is TGTGCCAGCAGTTACCAGAGAGGGGGCACTGAAGCTTTCTTT. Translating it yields CASSYQRGGTEAFF.

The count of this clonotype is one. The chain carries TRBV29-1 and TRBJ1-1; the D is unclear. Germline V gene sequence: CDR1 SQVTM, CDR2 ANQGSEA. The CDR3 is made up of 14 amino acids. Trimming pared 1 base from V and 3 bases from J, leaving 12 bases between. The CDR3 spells CSVEGDRGYTEAFF. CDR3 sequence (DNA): TGCAGCGTTGAAGGTGATCGGGGTTACACTGAAGCTTTCTTT.

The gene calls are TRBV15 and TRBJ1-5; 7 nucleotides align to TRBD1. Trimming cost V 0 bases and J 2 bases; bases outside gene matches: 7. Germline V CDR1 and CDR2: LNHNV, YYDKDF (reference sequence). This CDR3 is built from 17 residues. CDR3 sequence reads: CATSRDPAGGGNQPQHF. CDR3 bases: TGTGCCACCAGCAGAGATCCAGCAGGGGGTGGCAATCAGCCCCAGCATTTT.

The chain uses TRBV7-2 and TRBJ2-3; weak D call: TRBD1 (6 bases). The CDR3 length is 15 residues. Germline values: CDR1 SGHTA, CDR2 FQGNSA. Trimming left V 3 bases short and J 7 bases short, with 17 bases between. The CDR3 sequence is CASSFSTGTGNTQYF. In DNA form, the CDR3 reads TGTGCCAGCAGCTTCAGTACAGGGACGGGAAATACGCAGTATTTT.

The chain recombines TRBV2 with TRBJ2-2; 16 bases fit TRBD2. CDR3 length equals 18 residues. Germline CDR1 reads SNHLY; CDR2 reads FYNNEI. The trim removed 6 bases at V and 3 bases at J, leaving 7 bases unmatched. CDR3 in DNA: TGTGCCAGCAGCGGGGGACTAGCGGGGGGGTATGACACCGGGGAGCTGTTTTTT. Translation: CASSGGLAGGYDTGELFF.

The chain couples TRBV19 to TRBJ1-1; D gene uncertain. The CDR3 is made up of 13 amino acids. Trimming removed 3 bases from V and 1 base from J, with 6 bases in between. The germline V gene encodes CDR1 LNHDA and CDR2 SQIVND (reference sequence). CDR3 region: CASSISGNTEAFF. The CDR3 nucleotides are TGTGCCAGTAGTATTTCGGGGAACACTGAAGCTTTCTTT.

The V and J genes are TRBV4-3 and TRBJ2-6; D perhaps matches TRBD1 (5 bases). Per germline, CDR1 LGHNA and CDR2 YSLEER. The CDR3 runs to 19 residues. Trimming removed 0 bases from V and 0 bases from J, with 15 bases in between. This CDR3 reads CASSQEWWGRISGANVLTF. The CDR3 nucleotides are TGCGCCAGCAGCCAAGAATGGTGGGGCCGAATCTCTGGGGCCAACGTCCTGACTTTC.

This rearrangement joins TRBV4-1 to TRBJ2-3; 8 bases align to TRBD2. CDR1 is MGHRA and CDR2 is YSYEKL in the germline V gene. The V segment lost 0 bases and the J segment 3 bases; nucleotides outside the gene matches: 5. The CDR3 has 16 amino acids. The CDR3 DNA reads TGCGCCAGCAGCCAAGATACAGGACTAGCTACAGATACGCAGTATTTT. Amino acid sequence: CASSQDTGLATDTQYF.

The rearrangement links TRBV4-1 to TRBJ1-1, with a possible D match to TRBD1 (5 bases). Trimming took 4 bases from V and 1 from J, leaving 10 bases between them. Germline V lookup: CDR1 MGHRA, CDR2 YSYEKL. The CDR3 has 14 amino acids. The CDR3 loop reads CASSPVGGNTEAFF. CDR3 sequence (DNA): TGCGCCAGCAGCCCAGTCGGGGGGAACACTGAAGCTTTCTTT.

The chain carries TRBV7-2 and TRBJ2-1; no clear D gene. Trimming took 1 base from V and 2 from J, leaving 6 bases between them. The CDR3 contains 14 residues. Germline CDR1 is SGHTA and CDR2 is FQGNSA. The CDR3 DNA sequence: TGTGCCAGCAGCTTAGGGCTGACCTACAATGAGCAGTTCTTC. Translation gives CASSLGLTYNEQFF.

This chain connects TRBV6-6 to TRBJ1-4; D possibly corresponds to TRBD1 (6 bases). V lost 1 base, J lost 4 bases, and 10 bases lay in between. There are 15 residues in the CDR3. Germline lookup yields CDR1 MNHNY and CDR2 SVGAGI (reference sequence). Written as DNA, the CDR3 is TGTGCCAGCAGTTACTTGGACAGCAATAATGAAAAACTGTTTTTT. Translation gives CASSYLDSNNEKLFF.